The next 20 T cell receptor beta chains were all read from a single sample in a study of blood T cell repertoires in COVID-19. TCRdb's copy holds only in-frame clones and misses some; the assay was immunoSEQ multiplex PCR. The sample holds 80,000 to 95,000 clones; approximately 83% are singletons and the top ten take approximately 31%. The sequenced material came from peripheral blood. Receptors originate from a woman older than 75 with active or convalescent COVID-19.

This CDR3 is CSASKGRIAKNIQYF. The DNA of the CDR3 is TGCAGTGCTAGTAAGGGGCGAATAGCCAAAAACATTCAGTACTTC. The V and J genes are TRBV20-1 and TRBJ2-4; D might be TRBD1 (5 bases). Germline CDR1 DFQATT, CDR2 SNEGSKA (reference sequence). V was trimmed by 3 bases and J by 0 bases, leaving 12 bases between them. The CDR3 spans 15 residues.

This clone was detected only once. The gene calls are TRBV3-1 (or the pseudogene TRBV3-2) and TRBJ1-3; perhaps TRBD1 as D (5 bases). Germline CDR1 LGHDT, CDR2 YNNKEL (reference sequence). There are 16 residues in the CDR3. V lost 4 bases and J 5 bases, leaving 18 bases between the germline ends. The CDR3 region has the DNA TGTGCCAGCAGCCGATCGTCTCGACAGAGACGAAACACCATATATTTT. Amino acid sequence: CASSRSSRQRRNTIYF.

The DNA of the CDR3 is TGCAGTGCCCGCGCTCTGCGTGAGCAGTTCTTC. It translates to CSARALREQFF. The chain combines TRBV20-1 with TRBJ2-1, with D hard to call. V was shortened by 6 bases and J by 9 bases, with 12 bases between the two germline ends. This CDR3 is built from 11 residues. CDR1 is DFQATT, CDR2 SNEGSKA, per germline (reference sequence).

The chain combines TRBV6-1 with TRBJ2-3, with 12 bases matching TRBD2. The J segment lost 4 bases and the V segment lost 1 base, leaving 6 bases of the junction unmatched. The germline V gene has CDR1 MNHNS and CDR2 SASEGT. The CDR3 consists of 17 residues. This chain's CDR3 is CASSEGRLAGAADTQYF. CDR3 DNA: TGTGCCAGCAGTGAAGGAAGACTAGCGGGAGCGGCAGATACGCAGTATTTT.

V and J are TRBV11-2 and TRBJ2-7, with 9 positions matching TRBD2. Trimming cost V 3 bases and J 7 bases; bases outside gene matches: 10. The CDR3 sequence is 15 residues long. CDR1 is SGHAT and CDR2 is FQNNGV in the germline V gene. CDR3: CASSFAGGGRGEQYF. The DNA for the CDR3 is TGTGCCAGCAGCTTCGCGGGAGGGGGTCGGGGGGAGCAGTACTTC. The full variable domain, completed using reference TRBV11-2 and TRBJ2-7, is EAGVAQSPRYKIIEKRQSVAFWCNPISGHATLYWYQQILGQGPKLLIQFQNNGVVDDSQLPKDRFSAERLKGVDSTLKIQPAKLEDSAVYLCASSFAGGGRGEQYFGPGTRLTVT.

V usage is TRBV5-1 and J usage is TRBJ1-1; TRBD1 might be the D (5 bases). V shed 7 bases and J shed 2 bases, with 12 bases lying between them. CDR1 and CDR2 (germline): SGHRS, YFSETQ. This CDR3 contains 13 residues. Here the CDR3 DNA reads TGCGCCAGCTCCTACAGGTTAAACACTGAAGCTTTCTTT. Its translation: CASSYRLNTEAFF. The full variable domain, with the rest looked up from reference TRBV5-1 and TRBJ1-1, is KAGVTQTPRYLIKTRGQQVTLSCSPISGHRSVSWYQQTPGQGLQFLFEYFSETQRNKGNFPGRFSGRQFSNSRSEMNVSTLELGDSALYLCASSYRLNTEAFFGQGTRLTVV.

In nucleotides, the CDR3 is TGTGCCAGCAGCATAGGTCGGGCTGAAGCTTTCTTT. Translating it yields CASSIGRAEAFF. The chain employs TRBV6-2 or TRBV6-3 and TRBJ1-1; no clear D gene. Germline CDR1 reads MNHEY; CDR2 reads SVGEGT. Between the trimmed V and J ends, which lost 6 bases and 6 bases, there was a span of 11 bases. This CDR3 is 12 amino acids long.

The rearrangement uses TRBV5-4 and TRBJ2-2, with D perhaps matching TRBD2 (5 bases). Germline values: CDR1 SGHNT, CDR2 YYREEE (reference sequence). The CDR3 loop spans 16 amino acids. With 1 base removed from V and 2 bases from J, the gap between germline ends came to 12 bases. CDR3 sequence reads: CASSLFGMKNTGELFF. The CDR3, as DNA: TGTGCCAGCAGCTTGTTCGGGATGAAAAACACCGGGGAGCTGTTTTTT.

This clone has a single count. V is TRBV9 and J is TRBJ2-3; 7 positions match TRBD2. The CDR3 sequence is 15 residues long. V dropped 4 bases and J dropped 5; count of bases not matched to a gene: 10. Germline CDR1 and CDR2: SGDLS and YYNGEE. CDR3 amino acids: CASSPRTSGGDTQYF. The CDR3 region has the DNA TGTGCCAGCAGCCCACGGACTAGTGGTGGAGATACGCAGTATTTT.

V is TRBV4-1 and J is TRBJ1-1; TRBD1 matches at 8 bases. Germline CDR1 reads MGHRA; CDR2 reads YSYEKL. V lost 5 bases and J lost 0; bases outside the gene matches: 5. The CDR3 loop spans 15 amino acids. In DNA form, the CDR3 reads TGCGCCAGCAGCTTACGGACAGGGTTGAACACTGAAGCTTTCTTT. It specifies CASSLRTGLNTEAFF.

This rearrangement joins TRBV3-1 (or the pseudogene TRBV3-2) to TRBJ2-6; D is uncertain. The ends were cut back, 0 bases at V and 2 bases at J, with 8 bases in the middle. The CDR3 is 16 amino acids. CDR1 LGHDT and CDR2 YNNKEL come from the germline V gene (reference sequence). The CDR3 is CASSQDQAPGANVLTF. The CDR3 DNA follows: TGTGCCAGCAGCCAAGATCAGGCTCCTGGGGCCAACGTCCTGACTTTC.

The V and J genes are TRBV6-5 and TRBJ1-6; 10 nucleotides match TRBD1. The J segment lost 7 bases and the V segment lost 3 bases, leaving 6 bases of the junction unmatched. The CDR3 is made up of 16 amino acids. CDR1 and CDR2 (germline): MNHEY, SVGAGI. As DNA, the CDR3 is TGTGCCAGCAGTTATACCGGGACAGGGGTCAATTCACCCCTCCACTTT. It translates to CASSYTGTGVNSPLHF.

The rearrangement uses TRBV11-3 and TRBJ1-1; D remains unclear. Germline CDR1 and CDR2: SGHNT and YENEEA. V dropped 0 bases and J dropped 1 base, with 21 bases sitting between them. The CDR3 consists of 19 residues. The CDR3: CASSLEVVRKRPTNTEAFF. CDR3 DNA: TGTGCCAGCAGCTTAGAGGTGGTAAGGAAGCGACCAACGAACACTGAAGCTTTCTTT.

This clone was seen a handful of times. The chain employs TRBV2 and TRBJ1-5; no reliable D call. Trimming took 2 bases from V and 2 from J, leaving 13 bases between them. The CDR3 has 16 residues. Germline V gene data show CDR1 as SNHLY and CDR2 as FYNNEI. As DNA, the CDR3 is TGTGCCAGCAGTGAATGGGTGGAGGAGTGCAATCAGCCCCAGCATTTT. Protein sequence: CASSEWVEECNQPQHF.

This clone was observed once. The genes are TRBV2 and TRBJ2-1, with D possibly matching TRBD2 (5 bases). CDR3 length: 12 residues. V lost 8 bases and J lost 4, with 9 bases in between. Per germline, CDR1 SNHLY and CDR2 FYNNEI. In DNA, the CDR3 is TGTGCCAGCGGACTTTCTTACAATGAGCAGTTCTTC. Its translation: CASGLSYNEQFF.

This clone has a handful of counts. The chain carries TRBV28 and TRBJ1-6, with 7 bases identical to TRBD1. This CDR3 is built from 14 residues. V shed 2 bases, J shed 8 bases, and the junction held 3 bases outside the gene matches. Germline V gene sequence: CDR1 MDHEN, CDR2 SYDVKM. This CDR3 is CASSLGDSYSPLHF. The CDR3 DNA reads as TGTGCCAGCAGTTTAGGGGACAGTTATTCACCCCTCCACTTT.

This clone was observed a single time. The chain links TRBV28 to TRBJ1-4; possible D gene TRBD1, 6 bases. This CDR3 is 11 amino acids long. The germline gives CDR1 MDHEN, CDR2 SYDVKM. V lost 8 bases and J 12 bases, leaving 13 bases between the germline ends. The CDR3, as DNA: TGTGCCAGCGCCCGAGGGGGGGAACTGTTTTTT. As protein: CASARGGELFF.

The CDR3 sequence: CASTMTGVRETQYF. Written as DNA, the CDR3 is TGCGCCAGCACCATGACCGGGGTCCGGGAGACCCAGTACTTC. The chain has TRBV10-2 and TRBJ2-5; D is perhaps TRBD2 (5 bases). CDR1 WSHSY and CDR2 SAAADI come from the germline V gene. The germline V and J ends were trimmed by 7 bases and 5 bases, with 17 bases remaining between them. The CDR3 has 14 amino acids.

This clone was seen only once. The rearrangement links TRBV7-3 to TRBJ1-1; D is possibly TRBD1 (5 bases). This CDR3 is 15 amino acids long. Trimming took 5 bases from V and 4 from J, leaving 17 bases between them. Looked up from germline, CDR1 is SGHTA and CDR2 is FQGTGA. CDR3 sequence reads: CASSPGGGGSTEAFF. The DNA of the CDR3 is TGTGCCAGCAGCCCCGGTGGGGGGGGAAGCACTGAAGCTTTCTTT.

The CDR3 protein is CASSRGRENTGELFF. CDR3 DNA: TGTGCCAGCAGCCGGGGTCGGGAGAACACCGGGGAGCTGTTTTTT. The chain is built from TRBV3-1 (or the pseudogene TRBV3-2) and TRBJ2-2, with D possibly being TRBD2 (5 bases). The CDR3 has 15 amino acids. V was shortened by 4 bases and J by 1 base, with 10 bases between the two germline ends. Germline loops: CDR1 LGHDT, CDR2 YNNKEL (reference sequence).